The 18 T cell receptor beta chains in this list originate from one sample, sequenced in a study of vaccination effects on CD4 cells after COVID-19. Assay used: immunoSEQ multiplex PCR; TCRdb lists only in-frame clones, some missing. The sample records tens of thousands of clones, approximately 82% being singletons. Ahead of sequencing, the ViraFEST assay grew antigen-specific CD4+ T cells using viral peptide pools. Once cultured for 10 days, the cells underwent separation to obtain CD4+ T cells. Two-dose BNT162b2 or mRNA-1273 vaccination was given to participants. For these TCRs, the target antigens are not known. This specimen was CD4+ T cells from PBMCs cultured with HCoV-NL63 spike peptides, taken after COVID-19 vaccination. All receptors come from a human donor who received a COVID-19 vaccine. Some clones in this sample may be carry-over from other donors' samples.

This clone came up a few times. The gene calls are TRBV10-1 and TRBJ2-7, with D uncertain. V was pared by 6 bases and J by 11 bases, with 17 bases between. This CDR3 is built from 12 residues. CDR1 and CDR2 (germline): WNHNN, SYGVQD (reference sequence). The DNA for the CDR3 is TGCGCCAGCAGCATCGTCTTACCGATGGAGTACGTC. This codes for CASSIVLPMEYV.

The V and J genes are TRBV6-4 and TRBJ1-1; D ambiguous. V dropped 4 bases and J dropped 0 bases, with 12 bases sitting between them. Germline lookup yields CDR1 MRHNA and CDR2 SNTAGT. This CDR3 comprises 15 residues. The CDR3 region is CASSAPPSMNTEAFF. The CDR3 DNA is TGTGCCAGCAGTGCCCCCCCATCCATGAACACTGAAGCTTTCTTT.

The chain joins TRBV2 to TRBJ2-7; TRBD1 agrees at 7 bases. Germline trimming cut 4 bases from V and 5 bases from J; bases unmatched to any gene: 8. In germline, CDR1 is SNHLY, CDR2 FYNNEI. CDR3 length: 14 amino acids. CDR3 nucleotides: TGTGCCAGCAGTGCCCGACAGGGTTTCAACGAGCAGTACGTC. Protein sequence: CASSARQGFNEQYV.

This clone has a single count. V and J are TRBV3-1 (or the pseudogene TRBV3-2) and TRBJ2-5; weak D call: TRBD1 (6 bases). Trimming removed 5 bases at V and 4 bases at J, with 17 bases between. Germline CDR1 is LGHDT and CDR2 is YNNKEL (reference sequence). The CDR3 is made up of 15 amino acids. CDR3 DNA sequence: TGTGCCAGCAGCATGAACCCGGGACAAAGAGAGACCCAGTACTTC. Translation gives CASSMNPGQRETQYF.

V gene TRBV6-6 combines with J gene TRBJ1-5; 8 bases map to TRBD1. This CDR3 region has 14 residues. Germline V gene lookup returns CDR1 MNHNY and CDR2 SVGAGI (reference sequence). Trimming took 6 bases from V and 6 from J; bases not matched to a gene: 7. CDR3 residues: CASSSTGGSQPQHF. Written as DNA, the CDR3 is TGTGCCAGCAGCTCTACAGGGGGGAGTCAGCCCCAGCATTTT.

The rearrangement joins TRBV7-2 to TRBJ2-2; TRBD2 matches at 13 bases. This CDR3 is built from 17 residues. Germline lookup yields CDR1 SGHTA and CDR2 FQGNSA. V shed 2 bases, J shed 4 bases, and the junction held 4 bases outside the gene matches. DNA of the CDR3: TGTGCCAGCAGCTTAACTAGCGGGGGGGCCGGCACCGGGGAGCTGTTTTTT. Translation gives CASSLTSGGAGTGELFF. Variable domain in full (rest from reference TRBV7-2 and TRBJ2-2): GAGVSQSPSNKVTEKGKDVELRCDPISGHTALYWYRQSLGQGLEFLIYFQGNSAPDKSGLPSDRFSAERTGGSVSTLTIQRTQQEDSAVYLCASSLTSGGAGTGELFFGEGSRLTVL.

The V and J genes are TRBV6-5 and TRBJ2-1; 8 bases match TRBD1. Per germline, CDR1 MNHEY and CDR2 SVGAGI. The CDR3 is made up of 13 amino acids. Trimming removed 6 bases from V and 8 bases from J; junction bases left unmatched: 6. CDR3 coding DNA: TGTGCCAGCAGCAGAGACAGGGGCCATGAGCAGTTCTTC. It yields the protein CASSRDRGHEQFF.

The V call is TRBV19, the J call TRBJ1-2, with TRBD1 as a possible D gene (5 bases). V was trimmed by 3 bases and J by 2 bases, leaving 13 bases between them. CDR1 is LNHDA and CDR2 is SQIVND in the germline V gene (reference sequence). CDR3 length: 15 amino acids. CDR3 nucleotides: TGTGCCAGTAGTATGGGCCGTGGGGGGAACTATGGCTACACCTTC. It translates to CASSMGRGGNYGYTF.

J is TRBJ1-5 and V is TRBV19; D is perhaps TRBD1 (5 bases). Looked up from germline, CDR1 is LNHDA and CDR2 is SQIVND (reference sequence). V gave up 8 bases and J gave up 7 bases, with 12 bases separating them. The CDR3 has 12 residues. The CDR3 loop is CASAGFKQPQHF. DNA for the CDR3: TGTGCCAGTGCAGGGTTTAAACAGCCCCAGCATTTT.

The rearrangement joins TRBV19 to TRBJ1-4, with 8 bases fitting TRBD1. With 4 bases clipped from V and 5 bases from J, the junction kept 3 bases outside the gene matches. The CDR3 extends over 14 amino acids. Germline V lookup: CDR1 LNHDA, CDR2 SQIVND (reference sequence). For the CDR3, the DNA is TGTGCCAGTAGTACGACAGGGGTGAATGAAAAACTGTTTTTT. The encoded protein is CASSTTGVNEKLFF.

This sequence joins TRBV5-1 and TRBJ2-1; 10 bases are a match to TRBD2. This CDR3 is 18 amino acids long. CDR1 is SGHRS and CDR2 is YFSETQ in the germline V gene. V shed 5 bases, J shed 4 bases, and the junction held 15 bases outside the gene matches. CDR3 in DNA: TGCGCCAGCAGTTCACTCTCTGGAGCGGGGGGGCTTTACAATGAGCAGTTCTTC. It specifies CASSSLSGAGGLYNEQFF.

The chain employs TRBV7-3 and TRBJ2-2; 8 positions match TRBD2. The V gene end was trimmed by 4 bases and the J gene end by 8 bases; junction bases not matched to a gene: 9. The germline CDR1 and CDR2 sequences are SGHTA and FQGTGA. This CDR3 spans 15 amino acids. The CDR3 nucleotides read TGTGCCAGCAGCTCATCGGGGGGGGCTCCGGGGGAGCTGTTTTTT. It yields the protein CASSSSGGAPGELFF.

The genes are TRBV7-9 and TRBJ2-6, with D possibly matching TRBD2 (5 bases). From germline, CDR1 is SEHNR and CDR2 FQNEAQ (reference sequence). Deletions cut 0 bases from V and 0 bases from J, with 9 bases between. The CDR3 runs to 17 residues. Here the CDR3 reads CASSLARGFSGANVLTF. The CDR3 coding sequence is TGTGCCAGCAGCTTAGCGCGCGGGTTCTCTGGGGCCAACGTCCTGACTTTC.

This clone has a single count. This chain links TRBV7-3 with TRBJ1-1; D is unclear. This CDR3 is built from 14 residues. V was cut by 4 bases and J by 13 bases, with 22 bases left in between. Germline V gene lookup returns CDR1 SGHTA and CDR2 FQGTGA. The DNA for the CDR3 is TGTGCCAGCAGCTCCGGCCACGTAGACCCCGCTTTTTTCTTT. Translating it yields CASSSGHVDPAFFF.

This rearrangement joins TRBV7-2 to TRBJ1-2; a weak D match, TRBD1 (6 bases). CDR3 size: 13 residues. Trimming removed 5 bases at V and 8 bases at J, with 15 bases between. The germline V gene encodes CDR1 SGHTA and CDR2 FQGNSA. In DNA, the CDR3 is TGTGCCAGCAGCATTACAGGGCTTCGGGGCTACACCTTC. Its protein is CASSITGLRGYTF. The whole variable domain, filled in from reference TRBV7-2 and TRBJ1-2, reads GAGVSQSPSNKVTEKGKDVELRCDPISGHTALYWYRQSLGQGLEFLIYFQGNSAPDKSGLPSDRFSAERTGGSVSTLTIQRTQQEDSAVYLCASSITGLRGYTFGSGTRLTVV.

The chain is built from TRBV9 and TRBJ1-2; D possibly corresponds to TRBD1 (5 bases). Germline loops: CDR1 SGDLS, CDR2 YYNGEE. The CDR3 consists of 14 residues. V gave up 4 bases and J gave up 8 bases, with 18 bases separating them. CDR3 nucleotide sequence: TGTGCCAGCAGCCCCCGGGACCTTTTCCAAGGCTACACCTTC. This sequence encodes CASSPRDLFQGYTF.

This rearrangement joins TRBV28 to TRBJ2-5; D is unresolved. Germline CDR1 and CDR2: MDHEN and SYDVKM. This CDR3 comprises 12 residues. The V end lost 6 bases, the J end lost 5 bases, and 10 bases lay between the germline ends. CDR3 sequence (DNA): TGTGCCAGCAGCGGGCCGAGGGAGACCCAGTACTTC. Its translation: CASSGPRETQYF.

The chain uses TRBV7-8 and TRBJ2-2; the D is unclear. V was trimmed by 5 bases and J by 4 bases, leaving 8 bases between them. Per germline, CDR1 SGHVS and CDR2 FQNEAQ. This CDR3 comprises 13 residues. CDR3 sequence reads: CASSGTATGELFF. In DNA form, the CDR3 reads TGTGCCAGCAGCGGAACAGCCACCGGGGAGCTGTTTTTT.